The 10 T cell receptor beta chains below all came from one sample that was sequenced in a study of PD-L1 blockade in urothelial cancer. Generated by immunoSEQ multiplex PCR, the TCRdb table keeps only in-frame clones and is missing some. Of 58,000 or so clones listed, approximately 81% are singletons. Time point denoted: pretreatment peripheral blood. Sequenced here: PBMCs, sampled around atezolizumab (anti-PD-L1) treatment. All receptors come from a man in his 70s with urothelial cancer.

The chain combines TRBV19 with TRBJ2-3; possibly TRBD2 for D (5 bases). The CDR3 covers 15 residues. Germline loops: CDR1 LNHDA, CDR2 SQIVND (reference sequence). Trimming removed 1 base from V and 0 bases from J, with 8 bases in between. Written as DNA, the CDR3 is TGTGCCAGTAGTATAGGCGGGCCAAGCACAGATACGCAGTATTTT. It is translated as CASSIGGPSTDTQYF.

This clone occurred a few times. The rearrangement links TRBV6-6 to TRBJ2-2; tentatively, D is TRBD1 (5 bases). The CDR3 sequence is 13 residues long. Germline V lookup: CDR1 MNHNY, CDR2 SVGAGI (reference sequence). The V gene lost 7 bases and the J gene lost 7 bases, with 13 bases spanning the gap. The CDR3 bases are TGTGCCAGCACCCCAGTAAGGGGCGGGGAGCTGTTTTTT. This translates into CASTPVRGGELFF.

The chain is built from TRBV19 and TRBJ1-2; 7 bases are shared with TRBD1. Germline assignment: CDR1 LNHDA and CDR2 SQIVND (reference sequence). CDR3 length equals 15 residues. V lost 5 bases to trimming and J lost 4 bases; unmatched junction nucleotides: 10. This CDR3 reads CASSPRVGGIYGYTF. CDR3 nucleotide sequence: TGTGCCAGTAGTCCCAGAGTAGGGGGCATCTATGGCTACACCTTC.

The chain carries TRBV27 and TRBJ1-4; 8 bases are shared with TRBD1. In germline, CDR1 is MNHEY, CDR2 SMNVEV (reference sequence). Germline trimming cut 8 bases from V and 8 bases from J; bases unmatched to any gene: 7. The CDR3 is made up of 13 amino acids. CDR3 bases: TGTGCCAGCGCGGACAGGGAGGGCGAAAAACTGTTTTTT. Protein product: CASADREGEKLFF.

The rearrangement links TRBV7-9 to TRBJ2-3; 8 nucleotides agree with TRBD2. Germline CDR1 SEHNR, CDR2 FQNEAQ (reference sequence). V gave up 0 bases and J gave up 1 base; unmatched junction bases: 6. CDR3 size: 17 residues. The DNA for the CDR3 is TGTGCCAGCAGCTTAGCTGGACTAGCTAGACGCACAGATACGCAGTATTTT. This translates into CASSLAGLARRTDTQYF.

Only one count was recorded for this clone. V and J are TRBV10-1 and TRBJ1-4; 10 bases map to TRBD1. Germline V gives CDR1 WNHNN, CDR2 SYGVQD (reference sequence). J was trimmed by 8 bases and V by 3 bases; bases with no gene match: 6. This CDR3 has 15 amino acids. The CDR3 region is CASSDRGTGEEKLFF. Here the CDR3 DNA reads TGCGCCAGCAGTGACCGGGGGACAGGGGAAGAAAAACTGTTTTTT.

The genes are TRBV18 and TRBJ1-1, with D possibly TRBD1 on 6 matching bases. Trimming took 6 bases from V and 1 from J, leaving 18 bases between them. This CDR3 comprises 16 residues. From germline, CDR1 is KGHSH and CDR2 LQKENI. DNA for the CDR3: TGTGCCAGCTCCGTCACTCCCGGGACAACGAACACTGAAGCTTTCTTT. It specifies CASSVTPGTTNTEAFF.

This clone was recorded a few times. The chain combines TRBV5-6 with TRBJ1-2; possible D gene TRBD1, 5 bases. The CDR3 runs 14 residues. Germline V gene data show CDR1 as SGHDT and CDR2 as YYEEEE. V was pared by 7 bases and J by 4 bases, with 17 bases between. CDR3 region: CASLRARQPYGYTF. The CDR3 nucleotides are TGTGCCAGCCTAAGAGCCCGACAGCCCTATGGCTACACCTTC.

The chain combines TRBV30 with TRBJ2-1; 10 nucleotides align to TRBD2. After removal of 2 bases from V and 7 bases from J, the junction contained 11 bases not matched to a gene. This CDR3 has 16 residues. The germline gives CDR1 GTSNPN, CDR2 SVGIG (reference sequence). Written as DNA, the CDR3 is TGTGCCTGGAGTACAGGGGGGGCTAGCGGGGGTAATGAGCAGTTCTTC. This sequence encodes CAWSTGGASGGNEQFF. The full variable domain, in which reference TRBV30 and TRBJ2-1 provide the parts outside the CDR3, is SQTIHQWPATLVQPVGSPLSLECTVEGTSNPNLYWYRQAAGRGLQLLFYSVGIGQISSEVPQNLSASRPQDRQFILSSKKLLLSDSGFYLCAWSTGGASGGNEQFFGPGTRLTVL.

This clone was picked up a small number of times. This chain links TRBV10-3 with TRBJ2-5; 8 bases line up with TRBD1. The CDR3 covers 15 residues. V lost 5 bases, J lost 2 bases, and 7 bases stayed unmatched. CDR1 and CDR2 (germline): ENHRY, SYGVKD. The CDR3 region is CAISSPDRAQETQYF. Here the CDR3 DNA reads TGTGCCATCAGTAGCCCGGACAGGGCTCAAGAGACCCAGTACTTC.